Listed below are T cell receptor beta chains from one sample, sequenced in a study of blood T cell repertoires in COVID-19. Profiled with immunoSEQ multiplex PCR; TCRdb holds only in-frame clones, not every one. There are fewer than 350,000 clones in the sample; 88% occur only once, and approximately 2% lies in the top ten. The source material was PBMCs or T cells enriched from blood (not recorded which). The receptors were sampled from a woman in her sixties or seventies in a cohort exposed to, infected with or recovered from COVID-19 (not recorded which). CDR3s include the opening cysteine and the closing phenylalanine or tryptophan. A D gene is named only where the DNA matches it firmly. Not all rows give a size; the values are once, few, many and, for expanded clones, a class.

CDR3 protein	CDR3 DNA	clone size	V gene	J gene	D gene
CASNERGVNTGELFF	TGTGCCAGCAACGAGCGGGGGGTGAACACCGGGGAGCTGTTTTTT	.	TRBV2	TRBJ2-2	TRBD2
CASSPDRVNTEAFF	TGTGCCAGCAGCCCGGACAGGGTGAACACTGAAGCTTTCTTT	few	TRBV5-8	TRBJ1-1	TRBD1
CASSLQAGYYNEQFF	TGTGCCAGCAGCTTACAAGCGGGATATTACAATGAGCAGTTCTTC	.	TRBV5-4	TRBJ2-1	TRBD2
CAWIYLRDYPYEQYF	TGTGCCTGGATCTATCTCCGGGACTATCCCTACGAGCAGTACTTC	.	TRBV30	TRBJ2-7	TRBD2
CASREGAAETQYF	TGTGCCAGCAGAGAGGGGGCGGCGGAGACCCAGTACTTC	.	TRBV25-1	TRBJ2-5	TRBD1
CASRNRAMNTEAFF	TGCGCCAGCAGAAACAGGGCAATGAACACTGAAGCTTTCTTT	few	TRBV4-1	TRBJ1-1	.
CASSSIGQGVQYF	TGTGCCAGCAGCTCCATCGGACAGGGGGTGCAGTACTTC	.	TRBV11-3	TRBJ2-7	TRBD1
CASSLTGSTSQETQYF	TGTGCCAGCAGCCTAACCGGGTCCACAAGCCAAGAGACCCAGTACTTC	.	TRBV28	TRBJ2-5	.
CASSRDSGGEQYF	TGTGCCAGCAGCCGGGACAGTGGAGGCGAGCAGTACTTC	.	TRBV5-4	TRBJ2-7	TRBD1
CASRLGTGVTNNEQFF	TGTGCAAGTCGCTTGGGAACAGGGGTAACGAACAATGAGCAGTTCTTC	.	TRBV12-2	TRBJ2-1	.
CASSFSGNQPQHF	TGTGCCAGCAGCTTTTCAGGGAATCAGCCCCAGCATTTT	.	TRBV7-3	TRBJ1-5	.
CASSSGTTTHEQYF	TGTGCCAGCAGTTCCGGGACAACCACCCACGAGCAGTACTTC	.	TRBV6-5	TRBJ2-7	.
CASSKDLSSYNEQFF	TGCGCCAGCAGCAAGGACTTGTCCTCCTACAATGAGCAGTTCTTC	.	TRBV5-1	TRBJ2-1	.
CASSLNSWDSEGRSYEQYF	TGTGCCAGCAGTCTCAACTCATGGGACTCCGAAGGGAGGTCCTACGAGCAGTACTTC	.	TRBV7-8	TRBJ2-7	.
CASPRRGALSYNEQFF	TGTGCCAGCCCCCGCAGGGGGGCCCTTTCCTACAATGAGCAGTTCTTC	.	TRBV7-9	TRBJ2-1	.
CASSPTGNNEQFF	TGCGCCAGCAGCCCGACAGGGAACAATGAGCAGTTCTTC	.	TRBV5-1	TRBJ2-1	TRBD1
CASSIEGLAGEEQFF	TGTGCCAGTAGTATCGAGGGACTAGCGGGAGAAGAGCAGTTCTTC	.	TRBV19	TRBJ2-1	TRBD2
CASSDTSGVSYEQYF	TGTGCCAGCAGTGACACTAGCGGGGTCTCCTACGAGCAGTACTTC	.	TRBV2	TRBJ2-7	TRBD2
CASSYRDRVNSPLHF	TGTGCCAGCAGTTACCGGGACAGGGTCAATTCACCCCTCCACTTT	.	TRBV6-2/TRBV6-3	TRBJ1-6	TRBD1
CAWSATGAGYGYTF	TGTGCCTGGAGCGCGACAGGGGCGGGCTATGGCTACACCTTC	.	TRBV30	TRBJ1-2	TRBD1
CAWTRDSGRYEQYF	TGTGCCTGGACCCGGGACAGCGGACGCTACGAGCAGTACTTC	.	TRBV30	TRBJ2-7	TRBD1
CASSPPGLAGKYNEQFF	TGTGCCAGCAGCCCACCCGGACTAGCGGGGAAATACAATGAGCAGTTCTTC	.	TRBV28	TRBJ2-1	TRBD2
CASSFDRPNTGELFF	TGCGCCAGCAGCTTCGACAGACCGAACACCGGGGAGCTGTTTTTT	.	TRBV5-1	TRBJ2-2	.
CASSIDGGVRNQPQHF	TGTGCCAGTAGTATTGACGGAGGGGTACGGAATCAGCCCCAGCATTTT	.	TRBV19	TRBJ1-5	.
CASSVGETGDQPQHF	TGTGCCAGCAGCGTAGGAGAGACAGGGGATCAGCCCCAGCATTTT	.	TRBV9	TRBJ1-5	TRBD1
CASRYDRGPTEAFF	TGTGCCAGCAGATATGACAGGGGCCCGACTGAAGCTTTCTTT	.	TRBV6-5	TRBJ1-1	TRBD1
CASSQPFSGSGANVLTF	TGCGCCAGCAGCCAACCGTTCTCGGGTTCTGGGGCCAACGTCCTGACTTTC	.	TRBV4-1	TRBJ2-6	.